This is a list of T cell receptor beta chains from one sample in a study of cytomegalovirus exposure and HLA in healthy donors. Using immunoSEQ multiplex PCR, the repertoire was profiled, and TCRdb retains in-frame clones only, with some absent. The sample has 150,000 to 200,000 clones, around 81% seen once; the top ten hold around 2%. Input material: PBMCs. The receptors were sampled from a young man in good health and CMV-seronegative. Both conserved end residues are part of each CDR3. The D gene is left open where the match is weak. Clone size is shown for a subset of rows, as once, few, many or a class of expanded clone.

TRBV28	NA	14	TRBJ2-2	NA	TGTGCCAGCAGAACTGCCCGGGGGTCCGGGGAGCTGTTTTTT	CASRTARGSGELFF
TRBV14	TRBD2	16	TRBJ2-2	NA	TGTGCCAGCAGCCAAGTAGCGGGAGTAAGGACCGGGGAGCTGTTTTTT	CASSQVAGVRTGELFF
TRBV9	NA	14	TRBJ1-4	few	TGTGCCAGCAGCGTATCGGGAACTAATGAAAAACTGTTTTTT	CASSVSGTNEKLFF
TRBV7-2	NA	15	TRBJ2-7	NA	TGTGCCAGCAGCTTACCTCAGTGGCGGAGCTACGAGCAGTACTTC	CASSLPQWRSYEQYF
TRBV5-5	TRBD2	15	TRBJ2-3	NA	TGTGCCAGCAGCTTGCCTAGCGGGAACACAGATACGCAGTATTTT	CASSLPSGNTDTQYF
TRBV6-1	NA	14	TRBJ2-7	NA	TGTGCCAGCAGTGATCCGGGGGAATCCTACGAGCAGTACTTC	CASSDPGESYEQYF
TRBV5-1	NA	15	TRBJ1-1	NA	TGCGCCAGCAGCCCGAACGTCCTTAGGAACACTGAAGCTTTCTTT	CASSPNVLRNTEAFF
TRBV2	NA	15	TRBJ1-4	NA	TGTGCCAGCAGTGAAAATCACAGTGATAATGAAAAACTGTTTTTT	CASSENHSDNEKLFF
TRBV28	NA	14	TRBJ1-5	NA	TGTGCCAGCAGCTCGGACAGTAGCAATCAGCCCCAGCATTTT	CASSSDSSNQPQHF
TRBV29-1	NA	12	TRBJ2-2	NA	TGCAGCGGGGGAGAGGTCACCGGGGAGCTGTTTTTT	CSGGEVTGELFF
TRBV19	TRBD1	15	TRBJ1-4	NA	TGTGCCAGTAGTGTGGGGACAGGGATTCGTGAAAAACTGTTTTTT	CASSVGTGIREKLFF
TRBV15	TRBD1	13	TRBJ1-2	NA	TGTGCCACCAGCCCCGACAGGGACTATGGCTACACCTTC	CATSPDRDYGYTF
TRBV5-6	NA	17	TRBJ2-6	NA	TGTGCCAGCAGCCCCGCCCCTACGAGCTCTGGGGCCAACGTCCTGACTTTC	CASSPAPTSSGANVLTF
TRBV9	TRBD1	15	TRBJ2-7	once	TGTGCCAGCAGCGGGATGAGACAGGGAGATTACGAGCAGTACTTC	CASSGMRQGDYEQYF
TRBV7-2	NA	15	TRBJ1-4	NA	TGTGCCAGCAGCTTAACAGGCCCAACTAATGAAAAACTGTTTTTT	CASSLTGPTNEKLFF
TRBV5-1	TRBD1	15	TRBJ2-1	NA	TGCGCCAGCAGCCTCGGACAGGGTGGACACAATGAGCAGTTCTTC	CASSLGQGGHNEQFF
TRBV9	TRBD2	16	TRBJ2-2	NA	TGTGCCAGCAGCGTACTTAGCGGGGCCAACACCGGGGAGCTGTTTTTT	CASSVLSGANTGELFF
TRBV5-1	TRBD2	20	TRBJ2-3	NA	TGCGCCAGCAGCTTGAAGGCAGCGGGGGGACTAAAATCTAGCACAGATACGCAGTATTTT	CASSLKAAGGLKSSTDTQYF
TRBV4-3	TRBD1	17	TRBJ2-2	NA	TGCGCCAGCAGCCAATTAACCGGGACAGGGTCGGTCGGGGAGCTGTTTTTT	CASSQLTGTGSVGELFF
TRBV9	NA	17	TRBJ2-1	NA	TGTGCCAGCAGCGTAGTCTTTGGCGGGGTAGGTTACAATGAGCAGTTCTTC	CASSVVFGGVGYNEQFF
TRBV7-2	TRBD1	14	TRBJ1-1	NA	TGTGCCAGCAGCTTAGTTCAGGGGGTGACTGAAGCTTTCTTT	CASSLVQGVTEAFF
TRBV19	TRBD2	16	TRBJ2-1	NA	TGTGCCAGTAGTACTCGGACTAGCGGGATCGGCAATGAGCAGTTCTTC	CASSTRTSGIGNEQFF
TRBV2	TRBD2	16	TRBJ2-3	NA	TGTGCCAGCAGTTCCTCACTAGCGGGAGTAATAGATACGCAGTATTTT	CASSSSLAGVIDTQYF
TRBV6-5	NA	14	TRBJ2-7	NA	TGTGCCAGCAGTTTGCGACAGTACTCCTACGAGCAGTACTTC	CASSLRQYSYEQYF
TRBV5-1	TRBD2	16	TRBJ2-7	NA	TGCGCCAGCAGCTCCACTCGGACTAGCGAAACCTACGAGCAGTACTTC	CASSSTRTSETYEQYF
TRBV5-6	NA	16	TRBJ1-5	NA	TGTGCCAGCAGCTTTGGGCAGCTAGCTAGCAATCAGCCCCAGCATTTT	CASSFGQLASNQPQHF
TRBV6-1	NA	10	TRBJ1-2	NA	TGTGCCAGCGGCGAGGATGGCTACACCTTC	CASGEDGYTF
TRBV4-3	NA	13	TRBJ1-3	NA	TGCGCCAGCAGCCAAGCGTACCAGGAAACCATATATTTT	CASSQAYQETIYF
TRBV19	NA	16	TRBJ1-1	once	TGTGCCAGTCCCCCCTCTCACTCCAGGGTGAACACTGAAGCTTTCTTT	CASPPSHSRVNTEAFF
TRBV28	NA	18	TRBJ2-1	NA	TGTGCCAGCAGTACCTCCATCTCTCTAGGACACTCCTACAATGAGCAGTTCTTC	CASSTSISLGHSYNEQFF
TRBV27	NA	14	TRBJ2-7	NA	TGTGCCAGCAGTTCCGGGACACCACCCTACGAGCAGTACTTC	CASSSGTPPYEQYF
TRBV28	NA	14	TRBJ2-5	once	TGTGCCAGCAGCTACGGTGGGACTGTGGAGACCCAGTACTTC	CASSYGGTVETQYF
TRBV7-8	TRBD1	17	TRBJ1-2	NA	TGTGCCAGCAGCCCGGCCCGGACAGGGGGCCTCCTCTATGGCTACACCTTC	CASSPARTGGLLYGYTF